This paragraph reports one T cell receptor beta chain. Read data end 3 residues before the CDR3 end; the end is taken from the germline J gene. J lost 7 bases, V lost 4 bases, and 18 bases had no gene match. Germline V CDR1 and CDR2: LNHDA, SQIVND (reference sequence). This CDR3 has 17 residues. The data derive from a study of T cells in women clearing cervical HPV infection. Clones were sequenced by immunoSEQ multiplex PCR, and TCRdb holds only the in-frame ones, with some missing. The table gives 15,000 to 20,000 clones; the top ten clones make up 10% to 13% of it. V usage is TRBV19 and J usage is TRBJ1-2, with 7 bases lining up with TRBD1. The source material was blood buffy coat. The sequence was obtained from a woman between 18 and 70 years old with a cervical HPV16 infection that either progressed to CIN3+ or cleared (not recorded which). CDR3 sequence reads: CASSKIGTVGGLGGYTF. The part of the CDR3 DNA that was read is TGTGCCAGTAGTAAAATCGGGACAGTTGGGGGATTGGGTGGC.